Shown below are 12 T cell receptor beta chains from a single sample sequenced in a study of CD8 T cells in ankylosing spondylitis (dated by TCRdb to the late 2010s). The library was obtained by 5' RACE. This sample was sequenced with an Illumina HiSeq 2500. TCRdb cleaned the public reads at Q25 with fastp, built clones with MiXCR and kept in-frame beta chains. Each entry merges the rows of one CDR3 protein and shows their most common DNA and genes. The sample table contains 250,000 to 350,000 distinct CDR3 sequences; only one count was recorded for around 18% of them. Around 8% of the sample rests with the top ten. Sequencing was performed on blood, either unsorted or a sorted T cell fraction (not recorded which). Receptors were obtained from a male donor with ankylosing spondylitis or in good health (not recorded which).

This clonotype came up a few times. The J gene is TRBJ1-6, the V gene TRBV28; D unresolved. This CDR3 has 12 amino acids. Trimming took 1 base from V and 9 from J, leaving 4 bases between them. Germline CDR1 is MDHEN and CDR2 is SYDVKM. CDR3 DNA sequence: TGTGCCAGCAGTTTATTATTTTCACCCCTCCACTTT. Translation gives CASSLLFSPLHF.

This chain joins TRBV12-3 or TRBV12-4 and TRBJ1-6, with 11 nucleotides matching TRBD1. J gave up 7 bases and V 6 bases, and 5 bases lay outside the gene matches. This CDR3 has 15 residues. The CDR3 DNA follows: TGTGCCAGCAGGGTGGGACAGGGGGGAAATTCACCCCTCCACTTT. It encodes CASRVGQGGNSPLHF.

The gene calls are TRBV12-3 or TRBV12-4 and TRBJ2-7, with 7 bases identical to TRBD1. The CDR3 sequence is 15 residues long. J gave up 0 bases and V 5 bases, and 7 bases lay outside the gene matches. CDR3 bases: TGTGCCAGCAGTACCGGGACAGAGTTCTCCTACGAGCAGTACGTC. This translates into CASSTGTEFSYEQYV.

In this sample, this clonotype turned up a few times. The V gene is TRBV20-1, the J gene TRBJ2-5, with TRBD1 identical over 8 bases. This CDR3 is built from 15 residues. CDR1 DFQATT and CDR2 SNEGSKA come from the germline V gene (reference sequence). V trimming: 2 bases; J trimming: 5 bases; junction bases outside the gene matches: 10. The DNA of the CDR3 is TGCAGTGCTAGATTTTTGGACAGGGAAGGGGAGACCCAGTACTTC. It translates to CSARFLDREGETQYF.

This clonotype appeared a few times. This chain connects TRBV7-9 to TRBJ2-2; D ambiguous. The CDR3 has 9 amino acids. Trimming stripped 7 bases from V and 6 bases from J, with 0 bases between. Germline V lookup: CDR1 SEHNR, CDR2 FQNEAQ (reference sequence). The CDR3 DNA reads TGTGCCAGCACCGGGGAGCTGTTTTTT. It encodes CASTGELFF.

This clonotype was recorded a few times. The rearrangement joins TRBV5-6 to TRBJ2-3; D uncertain. Trimming removed 2 bases at V and 6 bases at J, with 13 bases between. The CDR3 totals 14 residues. Looked up from germline, CDR1 is SGHDT and CDR2 is YYEEEE. The CDR3 nucleotides are TGTGCCAGCAGCTTCGTCAGCCTTCGGGATACGCAGTATTTT. The encoded protein is CASSFVSLRDTQYF.

This clonotype was seen more than once but under ten times. The rearrangement links TRBV28 to TRBJ1-3; possibly TRBD1 for D (5 bases). The CDR3 is 14 residues long. CDR1 is MDHEN, CDR2 SYDVKM, per germline. The V gene lost 4 bases and the J gene lost 0 bases, with 7 bases spanning the gap. The DNA of the CDR3 is TGTGCCAGCAGTTATACAGGCTCTGGAAACACCATATATTTT. Protein product: CASSYTGSGNTIYF.

This clonotype occurred a few times. The chain combines TRBV4-1 with TRBJ2-2; either TRBD1 or TRBD2 may fit D (6 bases each). CDR3 length: 17 amino acids. V was cut by 0 bases and J by 3 bases, with 14 bases left in between. Germline loops: CDR1 MGHRA, CDR2 YSYEKL. The chain's CDR3 is CASSQEGGRAYTGELFF. CDR3 in DNA: TGCGCCAGCAGCCAAGAGGGGGGCAGGGCTTACACCGGGGAGCTGTTTTTT.

This clonotype has ten or more counts. The chain has TRBV20-1 and TRBJ1-5, with D possibly TRBD1 on 5 matching bases. This CDR3 spans 15 amino acids. CDR1 and CDR2 (germline): DFQATT, SNEGSKA (reference sequence). V was cut by 0 bases and J by 0 bases, with 9 bases left in between. CDR3 DNA sequence: TGCAGTGCTAGAGAGGGGGAATATAGCAATCAGCCCCAGCATTTT. Amino acids: CSAREGEYSNQPQHF.

V gene TRBV5-1 combines with J gene TRBJ2-5; 13 bases map to TRBD2. From germline, CDR1 is SGHRS and CDR2 YFSETQ. This CDR3 is built from 17 residues. Trimming cost V 4 bases and J 2 bases; bases outside gene matches: 8. Here the CDR3 reads CASSLGLAGDKQETQYF. DNA for the CDR3: TGCGCCAGCAGCCTCGGACTAGCGGGGGACAAACAAGAGACCCAGTACTTC.

This clonotype was seen only a few times. The CDR3 sequence: CASSRDSFSYEQYV. DNA for the CDR3: TGCGCCAGCAGCAGGGACTCCTTCTCCTACGAGCAGTACGTC. J is TRBJ2-7 and V is TRBV5-1, with D perhaps matching TRBD2 (6 bases). The V end lost 4 bases, the J end lost 0 bases, and 11 bases lay between the germline ends. Germline CDR1 is SGHRS and CDR2 is YFSETQ. CDR3 length: 14 amino acids.

This clonotype has ten or more counts. The chain couples TRBV20-1 to TRBJ2-7; no clear D gene. This CDR3 is built from 13 residues. In germline, CDR1 is DFQATT, CDR2 SNEGSKA (reference sequence). Trimming removed 3 bases from V and 2 bases from J, with 11 bases in between. The CDR3 coding sequence is TGCAGTGCTAGTGAGAAGAGTCCCTACGAGCAGTACGTC. It specifies CSASEKSPYEQYV.